Listed here are 16 T cell receptor beta chains from one sample, sequenced in a study of blood T cell repertoires in COVID-19. The repertoire was sequenced with immunoSEQ multiplex PCR; TCRdb's copy has only in-frame clones and lacks some. Of about 270,000 clones in the sample, about four fifths are singletons; the top ten hold roughly 3.1%. The specimen sequenced was peripheral blood. These receptors were obtained from a woman aged 18-35 years with acute or convalescent COVID-19.

This clone was recorded only once. The rearrangement joins TRBV7-8 to TRBJ1-2; D unresolved. The V end lost 1 base, the J end lost 1 base, and 10 bases lay between the germline ends. Germline V lookup: CDR1 SGHVS, CDR2 FQNEAQ. This CDR3 contains 15 residues. The CDR3 region is CASSLVAVVNYGYTF. The DNA of the CDR3 is TGTGCCAGCAGCTTAGTAGCAGTAGTTAACTATGGCTACACCTTC.

The chain carries TRBV6-5 and TRBJ2-1, with 8 bases identical to TRBD2. CDR1 is MNHEY and CDR2 is SVGAGI in the germline V gene. Unmatched junction bases numbered 6, after V lost 0 bases and J lost 8 bases. The CDR3 spans 15 residues. The CDR3: CASSYSGTRGDEQFF. Here the CDR3 DNA reads TGTGCCAGCAGTTACTCGGGGACTAGGGGTGATGAGCAGTTCTTC.

The genes are TRBV19 and TRBJ2-3; 8 bases agree with TRBD1. There are 18 residues in the CDR3. Trimming removed 5 bases from V and 5 bases from J; junction bases left unmatched: 18. Germline V gene sequence: CDR1 LNHDA, CDR2 SQIVND (reference sequence). The CDR3 DNA follows: TGTGCCAGTAGTCTCACAGCCTCGACAGGGGCGGGACAAGATACGCAGTATTTT. Protein: CASSLTASTGAGQDTQYF.

This clone occurred a few times. V is TRBV29-1 and J is TRBJ1-3; TRBD1 aligns across 8 bases. V trimming: 7 bases; J trimming: 1 base; junction bases outside the gene matches: 9. This CDR3 comprises 15 residues. The germline gives CDR1 SQVTM, CDR2 ANQGSEA. The CDR3 is CSAYSGGMSGNTIYF. The CDR3 DNA sequence: TGCAGCGCATACTCAGGGGGCATGTCTGGAAACACCATATATTTT.

In this sample, this clone turned up a few times. The J gene is TRBJ2-7, the V gene TRBV19; TRBD1 might be the D (6 bases). Germline V CDR1 and CDR2: LNHDA, SQIVND (reference sequence). The CDR3 covers 15 residues. V was pared by 5 bases and J by 0 bases, with 14 bases between. The CDR3 bases are TGTGCCAGTAGTCTGGGACAACACTTCTCCTACGAGCAGTACTTC. It is translated as CASSLGQHFSYEQYF. The full variable domain, rest sourced from reference TRBV19 and TRBJ2-7, is DGGITQSPKYLFRKEGQNVTLSCEQNLNHDAMYWYRQDPGQGLRLIYYSQIVNDFQKGDIAEGYSVSREKKESFPLTVTSAQKNPTAFYLCASSLGQHFSYEQYFGPGTRLTVT.

The J gene is TRBJ1-2, the V gene TRBV29-1; 8 nucleotides line up with TRBD1. Germline V gene lookup returns CDR1 SQVTM and CDR2 ANQGSEA. CDR3 length: 13 residues. V shed 1 base, J shed 4 bases, and the junction held 2 bases outside the gene matches. This CDR3 reads CSVEGGTGYGYTF. The CDR3, as DNA: TGCAGCGTTGAAGGGGGGACAGGCTATGGCTACACCTTC. Filled out from reference TRBV29-1 and TRBJ1-2, the complete variable domain reads SAVISQKPSRDICQRGTSLTIQCQVDSQVTMMFWYRQQPGQSLTLIATANQGSEATYESGFVIDKFPISRPNLTFSTLTVSNMSPEDSSIYLCSVEGGTGYGYTFGSGTRLTVV.

This clone was seen just once. The rearrangement joins TRBV15 to TRBJ2-1, with TRBD2 matching over 10 bases. CDR3 length equals 15 residues. The V gene end was trimmed by 3 bases and the J gene end by 5 bases; junction bases not matched to a gene: 4. CDR1 is LNHNV and CDR2 is YYDKDF in the germline V gene (reference sequence). The CDR3 coding sequence is TGTGCCACCAGCAGTAGCGGGAGGTTGAACAATGAGCAGTTCTTC. Translation gives CATSSSGRLNNEQFF.

The J gene is TRBJ2-7, the V gene TRBV5-6; tentative D call: TRBD1 (5 bases). V lost 4 bases, J lost 4 bases, and 15 bases lay in between. CDR1 is SGHDT and CDR2 is YYEEEE in the germline V gene. The CDR3 is 14 amino acids. This chain's CDR3 is CASSRQLTPYEQYF. CDR3 coding DNA: TGTGCCAGCAGCAGACAGCTTACGCCGTACGAGCAGTACTTC.

V gene TRBV18 combines with J gene TRBJ1-4; 7 bases fit TRBD1. The CDR3 is 12 amino acids. Germline CDR1 and CDR2: KGHSH and LQKENI. V lost 5 bases, J lost 8 bases, and 2 bases stayed unmatched. CDR3 loop: CASSTQGEKLFF. The CDR3, as DNA: TGTGCCAGCTCAACACAGGGGGAAAAACTGTTTTTT.

Here the CDR3 DNA reads TGCGCCAGCAGTCAATGGGGATGGGACAGACAGGGGGCGTCGCGTGAAGCTTTCTTT. It encodes CASSQWGWDRQGASREAFF. The V call is TRBV23-1, the J call TRBJ1-1, with 10 bases lining up with TRBD1. TRBV23-1 is an open reading frame, and its role is uncertain. The ends lost 1 base at V and 7 bases at J; junction bases unmatched: 18. The CDR3 is 19 amino acids.

This clone was counted only a few times. V and J are TRBV9 and TRBJ1-1, with 7 bases matching TRBD1. Looked up from germline, CDR1 is SGDLS and CDR2 is YYNGEE. The CDR3 totals 14 residues. Losses at the gene ends were 2 bases for V and 2 bases for J; bases not matched to a gene: 3. The CDR3 DNA sequence: TGTGCCAGCAGCGTGGCAGGGGGAAACACTGAAGCTTTCTTT. Protein product: CASSVAGGNTEAFF.

This chain joins TRBV2 and TRBJ2-1; D is perhaps TRBD1 (6 bases). Germline-derived CDR1 and CDR2 are SNHLY and FYNNEI. V was trimmed by 3 bases and J by 6 bases, leaving 12 bases between them. CDR3 length equals 14 residues. For the CDR3, the DNA is TGTGCCAGCAGTGAGAAGACAGGCAGCAATGAGCAGTTCTTC. This codes for CASSEKTGSNEQFF.

This clone was recorded only once. This chain connects TRBV5-6 to TRBJ2-1; 9 bases line up with TRBD2. Unmatched junction bases numbered 8, after V lost 6 bases and J lost 4 bases. This CDR3 spans 15 amino acids. The germline V gene has CDR1 SGHDT and CDR2 YYEEEE. The CDR3 here is CASIWWLAGYNEQFF. For the CDR3, the DNA is TGTGCCAGCATCTGGTGGCTAGCGGGATACAATGAGCAGTTCTTC. Based on the CDR3 plus reference TRBV5-6 and TRBJ2-1, the full variable domain is DAGVTQSPTHLIKTRGQQVTLRCSPKSGHDTVSWYQQALGQGPQFIFQYYEEEERQRGNFPDRFSGHQFPNYSSELNVNALLLGDSALYLCASIWWLAGYNEQFFGPGTRLTVL.

The V gene is TRBV5-6, the J gene TRBJ1-4; D call uncertain. V was clipped by 2 bases and J by 2 bases, with 4 bases between them. CDR1 SGHDT and CDR2 YYEEEE come from the germline V gene. The length of the CDR3 is 13 residues. For the CDR3, the DNA is TGTGCCAGCAGCTTCGGGACTAATGAAAAACTGTTTTTT. This encodes CASSFGTNEKLFF.

J is TRBJ2-1 and V is TRBV29-1; TRBD2 agrees at 9 bases. In germline, CDR1 is SQVTM, CDR2 ANQGSEA. CDR3 size: 14 residues. J gave up 4 bases and V 7 bases, and 8 bases lay outside the gene matches. The CDR3 here is CSAQREVMYNEQFF. CDR3 nucleotides: TGCAGCGCACAGCGGGAGGTGATGTACAATGAGCAGTTCTTC.

The chain couples TRBV7-6 to TRBJ2-1; TRBD2 agrees at 13 bases. The V and J ends lost 5 bases and 0 bases, in that order; junction bases with no gene match: 13. Germline V gives CDR1 SGHVS, CDR2 FNYEAQ. The CDR3 totals 20 residues. This CDR3 is CASSSLPIGLAGDSYNEQFF. Written as DNA, the CDR3 is TGTGCCAGCAGCAGCTTGCCCATCGGACTAGCGGGGGACTCCTACAATGAGCAGTTCTTC.